Each of the 23 T cell receptor beta chains below was sequenced from the same sample in a study of blood T cell repertoires in COVID-19. This table comes from immunoSEQ multiplex PCR, and its TCRdb copy is limited to in-frame clones, with some not included. The sample lists 180,000 or so clones, approximately 90% occurring once. The sample comprised peripheral blood. These receptors were obtained from a young woman with active or convalescent COVID-19.

The chain is built from TRBV18 and TRBJ1-1; D is uncertain. Trimming shortened V by 4 bases and J by 0 bases, and 15 bases separated the two germline ends. In germline, CDR1 is KGHSH, CDR2 LQKENI. There are 16 residues in the CDR3. CDR3 DNA sequence: TGTGCCAGCTCACTATACACCGGGAGAATGAACACTGAAGCTTTCTTT. It yields the protein CASSLYTGRMNTEAFF.

The chain employs TRBV7-9 and TRBJ1-1, with TRBD1 as a possible D gene (5 bases). V lost 4 bases to trimming and J lost 7 bases, with 10 bases between them. The CDR3 sequence is 12 residues long. Germline values: CDR1 SEHNR, CDR2 FQNEAQ (reference sequence). CDR3 sequence (DNA): TGTGCCAGCAGCTACATAGGGGATGAAGCTTTCTTT. The encoded protein is CASSYIGDEAFF. Drawing the rest from reference TRBV7-9 and TRBJ1-1, the complete variable domain is DTGVSQNPRHKITKRGQNVTFRCDPISEHNRLYWYRQTLGQGPEFLTYFQNEAQLEKSRLLSDRFSAERPKGSFSTLEIQRTEQGDSAMYLCASSYIGDEAFFGQGTRLTVV.

The genes are TRBV27 and TRBJ1-6; 7 bases are shared with TRBD1. Germline CDR1 is MNHEY and CDR2 is SMNVEV (reference sequence). The CDR3 totals 14 residues. The junction had 6 bases not matched to a gene; V was cut back by 5 bases and J by 8 bases. The CDR3 bases are TGTGCCAGCAGTGATAACAGGGGTTATTCACCCCTCCACTTT. Amino acids: CASSDNRGYSPLHF.

The chain carries TRBV6-6 and TRBJ1-6; TRBD1 agrees at 11 bases. The trim removed 0 bases at V and 10 bases at J, leaving 2 bases unmatched. CDR3 length equals 15 residues. Germline V gene lookup returns CDR1 MNHNY and CDR2 SVGAGI (reference sequence). The CDR3 protein is CASSYSGTGGSPLHF. DNA of the CDR3: TGTGCCAGCAGTTACTCCGGGACAGGGGGATCACCCCTCCACTTT.

The CDR3 loop reads CASSLAVSSGVETQYF. CDR3 DNA sequence: TGCGCCAGCAGCTTGGCCGTCTCCAGCGGGGTGGAGACCCAGTACTTC. The chain is built from TRBV5-1 and TRBJ2-5, with TRBD2 identical over 7 bases. The CDR3 extends over 16 amino acids. V lost 0 bases and J lost 5; bases outside the gene matches: 10. The V gene's germline CDR1 is SGHRS and CDR2 YFSETQ.

J is TRBJ2-5 and V is TRBV28; D perhaps matches TRBD1 (6 bases). This CDR3 has 14 amino acids. V dropped 0 bases and J dropped 1 base, with 6 bases sitting between them. Per the germline V gene, CDR1 is MDHEN and CDR2 is SYDVKM. In DNA form, the CDR3 reads TGTGCCAGCAGTTTATGGGACAGCCAAGAGACCCAGTACTTC. Amino acid sequence: CASSLWDSQETQYF.

The V call is TRBV12-3 or TRBV12-4, the J call TRBJ2-3; possible D gene TRBD2, 5 bases. The CDR3 is made up of 12 amino acids. The V gene lost 7 bases and the J gene lost 6 bases, with 11 bases spanning the gap. The CDR3 sequence: CASKQTGDTQYF. The CDR3 nucleotides read TGTGCCAGCAAACAGACGGGGGATACGCAGTATTTT.

This sequence joins TRBV5-1 and TRBJ2-5; D possibly corresponds to TRBD1 (6 bases). V shed 2 bases and J shed 2 bases, with 19 bases lying between them. The CDR3 has 17 amino acids. Germline loops: CDR1 SGHRS, CDR2 YFSETQ. CDR3 residues: CASSFSIGQRIQETQYF. DNA for the CDR3: TGCGCCAGCAGCTTCTCAATTGGACAGCGGATTCAAGAGACCCAGTACTTC. The entire variable domain, with the rest obtained from reference TRBV5-1 and TRBJ2-5, is as follows: KAGVTQTPRYLIKTRGQQVTLSCSPISGHRSVSWYQQTPGQGLQFLFEYFSETQRNKGNFPGRFSGRQFSNSRSEMNVSTLELGDSALYLCASSFSIGQRIQETQYFGPGTRLLVL.

The chain recombines TRBV7-9 with TRBJ1-4; D gene ambiguous. This CDR3 has 15 amino acids. Trimming left V 7 bases short and J 4 bases short, with 16 bases between. Looked up from germline, CDR1 is SEHNR and CDR2 is FQNEAQ (reference sequence). The CDR3 sequence is CASTSWGSGNEKLFF. CDR3 sequence (DNA): TGTGCCAGCACCTCTTGGGGAAGCGGTAATGAAAAACTGTTTTTT. The entire variable domain, with the rest obtained from reference TRBV7-9 and TRBJ1-4, is as follows: DTGVSQNPRHKITKRGQNVTFRCDPISEHNRLYWYRQTLGQGPEFLTYFQNEAQLEKSRLLSDRFSAERPKGSFSTLEIQRTEQGDSAMYLCASTSWGSGNEKLFFGSGTQLSVL.

This chain connects TRBV28 to TRBJ1-5, with D unclear. V was pared by 4 bases and J by 5 bases, with 15 bases between. Germline CDR1 and CDR2: MDHEN and SYDVKM. CDR3 size: 15 residues. CDR3 amino acids: CASSSMMRNHQPQHF. CDR3 bases: TGTGCCAGCAGTTCCATGATGAGAAACCATCAGCCCCAGCATTTT.

The gene calls are TRBV28 and TRBJ2-3; D might be TRBD2 (6 bases). Germline V gene sequence: CDR1 MDHEN, CDR2 SYDVKM. With 0 bases removed from V and 2 bases from J, the gap between germline ends came to 12 bases. The CDR3 has 16 amino acids. The CDR3 DNA reads as TGTGCCAGCAGTTTATGGGCTAGCGATACCACAGATACGCAGTATTTT. It specifies CASSLWASDTTDTQYF.

The rearrangement joins TRBV2 to TRBJ2-6; tentatively, D is TRBD1 (6 bases). The CDR3 contains 16 residues. Between the trimmed V and J ends, which lost 8 bases and 0 bases, there was a span of 14 bases. Germline V CDR1 and CDR2: SNHLY, FYNNEI. DNA for the CDR3: TGTGCCAGCCACCGACAGGCGACCTCTGGGGCCAACGTCCTGACTTTC. It specifies CASHRQATSGANVLTF. The variable domain in full, completed from reference TRBV2 and TRBJ2-6, reads EPEVTQTPSHQVTQMGQEVILRCVPISNHLYFYWYRQILGQKVEFLVSFYNNEISEKSEIFDDQFSVERPDGSNFTLKIRSTKLEDSAMYFCASHRQATSGANVLTFGAGSRLTVL.

The chain has TRBV7-9 and TRBJ1-4; 7 bases fit TRBD1. Germline-derived CDR1 and CDR2 are SEHNR and FQNEAQ (reference sequence). This CDR3 contains 19 residues. CDR3 sequence reads: CALSGVRKTGDSTNEKLFF. Written as DNA, the CDR3 is TGTGCTTTAAGTGGGGTGAGGAAAACAGGGGATTCGACTAATGAAAAACTGTTTTTT.

The chain links TRBV5-8 to TRBJ1-5; no clear D gene. CDR3 size: 19 residues. Deletions cut 6 bases from V and 2 bases from J, with 27 bases between. Germline-derived CDR1 and CDR2 are SGHTS and YDEGEE. The DNA for the CDR3 is TGTGCCAGCACCCTGTCTCGGGCGGGAATTGATTATGGCAATCAGCCCCAGCATTTT. Its protein is CASTLSRAGIDYGNQPQHF.

V and J are TRBV6-5 and TRBJ2-1; D perhaps matches TRBD1 (6 bases). Germline V gives CDR1 MNHEY, CDR2 SVGAGI. The V gene lost 0 bases and the J gene lost 8 bases, with 14 bases spanning the gap. This CDR3 has 15 residues. In DNA form, the CDR3 reads TGTGCCAGCAGTTACTCGAAGGCAGGGGTTGATGAGCAGTTCTTC. Its translation is CASSYSKAGVDEQFF.

This clone was seen a single time. The chain recombines TRBV27 with TRBJ2-2; 13 nucleotides line up with TRBD2. The CDR3 runs 16 residues. From germline, CDR1 is MNHEY and CDR2 SMNVEV (reference sequence). The J segment lost 5 bases and the V segment lost 4 bases, leaving 4 bases of the junction unmatched. DNA for the CDR3: TGTGCCAGCAGTTCTCCGACTAGCGGGGGGACCGGGGAGCTGTTTTTT. Protein: CASSSPTSGGTGELFF.

The V call is TRBV21-1, the J call TRBJ2-1; the table gives TRBD2 as D, unverified against the DNA. TRBV21-1 is reported as a pseudogene. This CDR3 comprises 16 residues. The CDR3 sequence: CASSKGGLPVCNEQFF. CDR3 DNA sequence: TGTGCCAGCAGCAAAGGGGGACTACCAGTTTGCAATGAGCAGTTCTTC.

The chain employs TRBV5-6 and TRBJ2-7; TRBD1 is a possible D gene (5 bases). The V gene's germline CDR1 is SGHDT and CDR2 YYEEEE. The ends were cut back, 7 bases at V and 6 bases at J, with 17 bases in the middle. The CDR3 extends over 13 amino acids. The CDR3 protein is CASGDPNRSEQYF. The CDR3 coding sequence is TGTGCCAGCGGAGACCCCAACAGGTCCGAGCAGTACTTC.

The chain uses TRBV19 and TRBJ1-1, with 8 bases that match TRBD1. The J segment lost 8 bases and the V segment lost 3 bases, leaving 5 bases of the junction unmatched. The CDR3 has 13 amino acids. The V gene's germline CDR1 is LNHDA and CDR2 SQIVND (reference sequence). CDR3 in amino acids: CASSMGRTGEAFF. CDR3 nucleotides: TGTGCCAGTAGTATGGGGAGGACAGGGGAAGCTTTCTTT. Looking up the rest from reference TRBV19 and TRBJ1-1 gives the full variable domain: DGGITQSPKYLFRKEGQNVTLSCEQNLNHDAMYWYRQDPGQGLRLIYYSQIVNDFQKGDIAEGYSVSREKKESFPLTVTSAQKNPTAFYLCASSMGRTGEAFFGQGTRLTVV.

The chain combines TRBV2 with TRBJ1-4; D may be TRBD1 (5 bases). Germline V CDR1 and CDR2: SNHLY, FYNNEI. Trimming shortened V by 6 bases and J by 2 bases, and 16 bases separated the two germline ends. The CDR3 is made up of 16 amino acids. Here the CDR3 reads CASSAGPTATNEKLFF. CDR3 DNA sequence: TGTGCCAGCAGCGCGGGACCTACGGCCACTAATGAAAAACTGTTTTTT.

CDR3 bases: TGTGCCAGCAGTGAAGCCCCACATAATGAAAAACTGTTTTTT. This codes for CASSEAPHNEKLFF. The chain recombines TRBV6-1 with TRBJ1-4; no reliable D call. Germline V CDR1 and CDR2: MNHNS, SASEGT. V lost 0 bases and J lost 4, with 6 bases in between. CDR3 length equals 14 residues.

This clone was counted a few times. This chain connects TRBV28 to TRBJ1-1; D remains ambiguous. The V gene's germline CDR1 is MDHEN and CDR2 SYDVKM. V lost 7 bases and J lost 1, with 13 bases in between. CDR3 length equals 14 residues. The CDR3 DNA sequence: TGTGCCAGCATCCTCCGCCGGGAGAACACTGAAGCTTTCTTT. Residues: CASILRRENTEAFF.

The rearrangement links TRBV5-1 to TRBJ2-2, with 9 bases matching TRBD1. This CDR3 has 16 residues. Germline loops: CDR1 SGHRS, CDR2 YFSETQ. Unmatched junction bases numbered 15, after V lost 7 bases and J lost 8 bases. The CDR3 region has the DNA TGCGCCAGCGTGCCCCGTGGACAGGGGACCGCGGGGGAGCTGTTTTTT. The encoded protein is CASVPRGQGTAGELFF.